This T cell receptor (beta chain) was identified in a study of human T cells and chemical hapten exposure. Background on the study: The study lasted roughly 26 weeks, and patients were dosed weekly with diphenylcyclopropenone on the scalp throughout.

About this clonotype: The antigen is not known. A junction boundary mismatches the germline segment, possibly from a read error.

In the original workflow: Ranging from about 23,224 to 750,000, TCR counts per sample had a median value of 95,638. TCRdb re-derived calls from the RACE reads in MiXCR, one entry per CDR3 protein. These V and J calls originate from TCRdb's pipeline instead of the authors' own analysis. The sample holds 70,000 to 75,000 distinct CDR3 sequences, approximately 35% seen once. As for time point: patch test 1, 2 weeks after DPC sensitization. Stated treatment: therapeutic diphenylcyclopropenone sensitization with weekly scalp DPC. Points from the study as a whole: Positive correlation was observed between PT1 expanded TCR counts and patch test score.

The CDR3 is made up of 12 amino acids. Germline CDR1 is DFQATT and CDR2 is SNEGSKA (reference sequence). The rearrangement uses TRBV20-1 and TRBJ1-1, with 10 bases that match TRBD1. The TCR sequence derives from a man aged 35 to 55 with alopecia areata. Some clones in this sample may be carry-over from other donors' samples. This sample comprised whole blood, obtained in connection with sensitization to the hapten diphenylcyclopropenone (DPC). The CDR3 bases are TGCAGTGCCAGGGGACAGGGGAGTGAAACTTTCTTT. It is translated as CSARGQGSETFF.